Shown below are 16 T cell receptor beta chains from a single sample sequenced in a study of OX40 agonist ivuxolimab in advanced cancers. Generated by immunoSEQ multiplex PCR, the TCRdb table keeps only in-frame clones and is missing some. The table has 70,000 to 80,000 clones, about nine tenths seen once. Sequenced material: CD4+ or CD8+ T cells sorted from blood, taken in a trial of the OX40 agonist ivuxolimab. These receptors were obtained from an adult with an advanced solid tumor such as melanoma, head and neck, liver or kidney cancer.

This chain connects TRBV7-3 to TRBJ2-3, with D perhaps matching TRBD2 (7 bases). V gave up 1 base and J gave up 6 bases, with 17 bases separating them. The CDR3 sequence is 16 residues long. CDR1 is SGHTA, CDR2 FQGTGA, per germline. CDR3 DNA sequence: TGTGCCAGCAGCTTAATTGGTGGGGGGGCACCCGATACGCAGTATTTT. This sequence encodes CASSLIGGGAPDTQYF.

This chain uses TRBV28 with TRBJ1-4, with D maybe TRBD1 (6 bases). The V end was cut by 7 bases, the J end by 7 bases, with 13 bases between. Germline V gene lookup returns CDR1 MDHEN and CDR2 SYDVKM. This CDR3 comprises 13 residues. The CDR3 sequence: CASIFEGGEKLFF. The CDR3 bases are TGTGCCAGCATTTTTGAGGGGGGTGAAAAACTGTTTTTT.

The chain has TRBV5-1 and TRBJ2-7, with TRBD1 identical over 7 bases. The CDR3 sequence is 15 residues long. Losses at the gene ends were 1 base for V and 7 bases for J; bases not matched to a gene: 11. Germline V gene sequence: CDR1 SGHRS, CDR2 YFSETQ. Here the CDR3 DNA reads TGCGCCAGCAGCTTGACGACAGGGAAAATGGGAGAGCAGTACTTC. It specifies CASSLTTGKMGEQYF.

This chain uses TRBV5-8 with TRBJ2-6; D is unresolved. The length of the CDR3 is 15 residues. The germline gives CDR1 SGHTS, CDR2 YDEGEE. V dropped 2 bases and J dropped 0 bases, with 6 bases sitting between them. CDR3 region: CASSFRPSGANVLTF. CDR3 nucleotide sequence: TGTGCCAGCAGCTTCCGTCCCTCTGGGGCCAACGTCCTGACTTTC.

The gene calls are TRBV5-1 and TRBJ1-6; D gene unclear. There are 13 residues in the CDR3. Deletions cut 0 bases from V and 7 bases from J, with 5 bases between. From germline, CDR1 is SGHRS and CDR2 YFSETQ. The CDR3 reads CASSLGQNSPLHF. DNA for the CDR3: TGCGCCAGCAGCTTGGGACAAAATTCACCCCTCCACTTT.

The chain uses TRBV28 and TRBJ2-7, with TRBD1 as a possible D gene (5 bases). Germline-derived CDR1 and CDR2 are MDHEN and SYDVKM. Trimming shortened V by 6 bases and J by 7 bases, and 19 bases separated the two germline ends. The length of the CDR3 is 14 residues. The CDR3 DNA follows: TGTGCCAGCAGAATCGACAGTCCACGGTGGGAGCAGTACTTC. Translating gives CASRIDSPRWEQYF.

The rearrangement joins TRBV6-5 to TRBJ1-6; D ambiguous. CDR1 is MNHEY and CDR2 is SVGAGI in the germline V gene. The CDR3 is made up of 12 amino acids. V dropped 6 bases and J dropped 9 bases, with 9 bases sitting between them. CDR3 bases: TGTGCCAGCAGACCCTCAGGTTCACCCCTCCACTTT. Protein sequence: CASRPSGSPLHF.

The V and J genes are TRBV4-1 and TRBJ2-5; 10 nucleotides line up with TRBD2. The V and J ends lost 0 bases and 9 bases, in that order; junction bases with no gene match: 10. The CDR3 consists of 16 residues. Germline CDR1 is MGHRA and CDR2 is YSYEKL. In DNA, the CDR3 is TGCGCCAGCAGCCAAGAGACACTAGCGGGGAGTAGGGCCCAGTACTTC. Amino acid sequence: CASSQETLAGSRAQYF.

The CDR3 spells CASSVEAGDEKLFF. The CDR3 coding sequence is TGTGCCAGCAGCGTAGAGGCAGGCGATGAAAAACTGTTTTTT. The chain uses TRBV9 and TRBJ1-4; D ambiguous. Between the trimmed V and J ends, which lost 0 bases and 6 bases, there was a span of 9 bases. This CDR3 has 14 residues. Germline values: CDR1 SGDLS, CDR2 YYNGEE.

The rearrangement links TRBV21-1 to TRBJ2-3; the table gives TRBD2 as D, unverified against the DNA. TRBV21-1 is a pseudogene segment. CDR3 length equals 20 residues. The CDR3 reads CASSKKGKVPGLPSTDTQYF. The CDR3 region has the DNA TGTGCCAGCAGCAAAAAAGGGAAAGTTCCGGGACTACCCAGCACAGATACGCAGTATTTT.

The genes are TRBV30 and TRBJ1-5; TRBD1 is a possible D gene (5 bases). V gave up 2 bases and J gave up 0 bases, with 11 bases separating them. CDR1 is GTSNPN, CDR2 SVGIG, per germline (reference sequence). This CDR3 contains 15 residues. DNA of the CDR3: TGTGCCTGGAGTCCCCGGGGGGTTAGCAATCAGCCCCAGCATTTT. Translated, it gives CAWSPRGVSNQPQHF.

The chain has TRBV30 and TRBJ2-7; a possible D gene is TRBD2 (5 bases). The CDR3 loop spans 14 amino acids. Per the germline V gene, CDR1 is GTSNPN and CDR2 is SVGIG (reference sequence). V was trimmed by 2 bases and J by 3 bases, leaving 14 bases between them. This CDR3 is CAWSPSWTFYEQYF. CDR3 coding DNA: TGTGCCTGGAGTCCCTCCTGGACTTTCTACGAGCAGTACTTC.

Here the CDR3 reads CASSPRGRGRNQPQHF. CDR3 nucleotide sequence: TGTGCCAGTAGTCCCAGGGGGAGGGGACGCAATCAGCCCCAGCATTTT. The chain combines TRBV19 with TRBJ1-5; 7 positions agree with TRBD1. The germline CDR1 and CDR2 sequences are LNHDA and SQIVND (reference sequence). V shed 5 bases, J shed 2 bases, and the junction held 9 bases outside the gene matches. The CDR3 is 16 amino acids.

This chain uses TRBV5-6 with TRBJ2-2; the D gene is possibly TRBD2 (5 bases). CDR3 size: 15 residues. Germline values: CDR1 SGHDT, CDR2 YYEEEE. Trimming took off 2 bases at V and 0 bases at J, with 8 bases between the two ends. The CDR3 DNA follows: TGTGCCAGCAGCTTCGGGGTGTCGAACACCGGGGAGCTGTTTTTT. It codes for CASSFGVSNTGELFF.

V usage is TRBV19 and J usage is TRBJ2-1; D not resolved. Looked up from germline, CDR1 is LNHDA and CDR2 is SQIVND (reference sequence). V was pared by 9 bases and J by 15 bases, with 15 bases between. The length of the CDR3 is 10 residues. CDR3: CASKQSFGFF. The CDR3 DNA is TGTGCCAGCAAACAGTCCTTCGGGTTCTTC.

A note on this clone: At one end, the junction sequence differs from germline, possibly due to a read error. The CDR3 nucleotides read TGTGCCAGCAGTTACGATAGGCAGGCCTATGTCTACACCTTC. Translating gives CASSYDRQAYVYTF. The chain combines TRBV6-5 with TRBJ1-2; no clear D. This CDR3 spans 14 amino acids. CDR1 is MNHEY, CDR2 SVGAGI, per germline.